The next 14 T cell receptor beta chains were all read from a single sample in a study of CD8+CD57+ T cells in acquired aplastic anemia. TCR beta VDJ and CDR3 profiles were obtained from a genomic DNA template. TCRdb reanalysed the reads using MiXCR and keeps one entry per CDR3 protein. The sample gives some 170,000 distinct CDR3 sequences, roughly 40% of which show up once; 1.1% is in the top ten. Material for sequencing was sorted CD4+, CD8+, or CD8+CD57+ T cells (not recorded which) from PBMCs. The receptors were gathered from a human donor in good health.

The chain carries TRBV19 and TRBJ1-5; D is perhaps TRBD1 (5 bases). CDR3 size: 14 residues. V gave up 6 bases and J gave up 7 bases, with 16 bases separating them. CDR1 and CDR2 from the germline V gene are LNHDA and SQIVND (reference sequence). The CDR3 region has the DNA TGTGCCAGTAGACCGAGGGCGGGGCCGCAGCCCCAGCATTTT. As protein: CASRPRAGPQPQHF.

This clonotype was recorded once. The rearrangement joins TRBV29-1 to TRBJ2-5, with no clear D. V lost 4 bases, J lost 0 bases, and 6 bases lay in between. The CDR3 spans 12 residues. Germline V gene sequence: CDR1 SQVTM, CDR2 ANQGSEA. CDR3 nucleotide sequence: TGCAGCGTTGTAACGTACCAAGAGACCCAGTACTTC. Translated: CSVVTYQETQYF.

This chain uses TRBV5-1 with TRBJ1-6; D unresolved. Between the trimmed V and J ends, which lost 0 bases and 4 bases, there was a span of 11 bases. The germline gives CDR1 SGHRS, CDR2 YFSETQ. There are 16 residues in the CDR3. CDR3 loop: CASSLAGSRYNSPLHF. The CDR3 DNA is TGCGCCAGCAGCTTGGCCGGATCTCGATATAATTCACCCCTCCACTTT.

The CDR3 loop reads CASSMGDRLNTEAFF. In DNA form, the CDR3 reads TGTGCCAGCAGCATGGGGGACAGGTTGAACACTGAAGCTTTCTTT. This rearrangement joins TRBV7-2 to TRBJ1-1, with 8 bases matching TRBD1. The CDR3 spans 15 residues. V was clipped by 5 bases and J by 0 bases; unmatched bases: 5. CDR1 is SGHTA, CDR2 FQGNSA, per germline. The variable domain in full, with the rest retrieved from reference TRBV7-2 and TRBJ1-1, is GAGVSQSPSNKVTEKGKDVELRCDPISGHTALYWYRQSLGQGLEFLIYFQGNSAPDKSGLPSDRFSAERTGGSVSTLTIQRTQQEDSAVYLCASSMGDRLNTEAFFGQGTRLTVV.

Ten or more counts support this clonotype. V is TRBV9 and J is TRBJ1-1; a weak D match, TRBD1 (6 bases). This CDR3 region has 14 residues. The V and J ends lost 0 bases and 7 bases respectively, with 13 bases between them. Germline V lookup: CDR1 SGDLS, CDR2 YYNGEE. CDR3 sequence: CASSVVPKTGEAFF. The DNA for the CDR3 is TGTGCCAGCAGCGTAGTCCCGAAGACAGGTGAAGCTTTCTTT.

The chain has TRBV20-1 and TRBJ1-3; D is uncertain. Germline V lookup: CDR1 DFQATT, CDR2 SNEGSKA (reference sequence). The CDR3 extends over 11 amino acids. Between the trimmed V and J ends, which lost 3 bases and 8 bases, there was a span of 8 bases. CDR3 residues: CSASRVDTIYF. CDR3 coding DNA: TGCAGTGCTAGTAGGGTGGACACCATATATTTT.

A few counts support this clonotype. V usage is TRBV27 and J usage is TRBJ2-7; 8 positions agree with TRBD1. Germline V gene lookup returns CDR1 MNHEY and CDR2 SMNVEV (reference sequence). The CDR3 length is 15 residues. With 4 bases clipped from V and 3 bases from J, the junction kept 8 bases outside the gene matches. CDR3 nucleotide sequence: TGTGCCAGCAGTTCCCAGAGGACAGGGAGCTACGAGCAGTACTTC. As protein: CASSSQRTGSYEQYF.

A note on this clonotype: This may stem from a read error, because a much larger clone lies one nucleotide away. The rearrangement uses TRBV14 and TRBJ1-2, with a tentative D call TRBD1 (5 bases). Trimming shortened V by 1 base and J by 0 bases, and 15 bases separated the two germline ends. From germline, CDR1 is SGHDN and CDR2 FVKESK. This CDR3 has 17 amino acids. CDR3 coding DNA: TGTGCCAGCAGCCAAGGACTGGGGCCGTTAGCTAACTATGGCTACACCTTC. Amino acids: CASSQGLGPLANYGYTF.

The chain has TRBV5-1 and TRBJ2-7; 10 bases are a match to TRBD2. Germline V gives CDR1 SGHRS, CDR2 YFSETQ. With V trimmed by 0 bases and J by 3 bases, 3 bases remained unmatched. The CDR3 has 15 residues. CDR3 protein: CASSLAGLADYEQYF. As DNA, the CDR3 is TGCGCCAGCAGCTTGGCTGGACTAGCGGACTACGAGCAGTACTTC.

V is TRBV11-2 and J is TRBJ1-2; D remains ambiguous. V was trimmed by 5 bases and J by 5 bases, leaving 30 bases between them. CDR3 length equals 19 residues. Germline V gene data show CDR1 as SGHAT and CDR2 as FQNNGV. Here the CDR3 DNA reads TGTGCCAGCAGCCCCGGCCGATCCGGTGAGGGTAGTTTTCCTTATGGCTACACCTTC. Translation gives CASSPGRSGEGSFPYGYTF.

On this clonotype: A read error may be the cause here, since a much bigger clone is one base away. The genes are TRBV6-1 and TRBJ2-7; TRBD2 aligns across 8 bases. The CDR3 loop spans 15 amino acids. The germline CDR1 and CDR2 sequences are MNHNS and SASEGT. The CDR3 region has the DNA TGTGCCAGCAGGCCGATAGCGGGGAACTCCTACGAGCGGTACTTC. It yields the protein CASRPIAGNSYERYF.

This clonotype was recorded at least ten times. This chain uses TRBV20-1 with TRBJ1-1, with TRBD1 matching 9 bases. Germline V gives CDR1 DFQATT, CDR2 SNEGSKA (reference sequence). CDR3 length: 14 amino acids. Trimming at V came to 3 bases and at J to 5 bases, leaving 7 bases not matched to a gene. Here the CDR3 reads CSASPGQGSTEAFF. DNA for the CDR3: TGCAGTGCTAGTCCGGGACAGGGTTCGACTGAAGCTTTCTTT.

V usage is TRBV29-1 and J usage is TRBJ1-2; D perhaps matches TRBD1 (5 bases). From germline, CDR1 is SQVTM and CDR2 ANQGSEA. V was pared by 4 bases and J by 8 bases, with 11 bases between. There are 11 residues in the CDR3. The CDR3, as DNA: TGCAGCGTTGTGTCAGGGTACGGCTACACCTTC. Translated: CSVVSGYGYTF.

This clonotype appeared many times. The chain uses TRBV20-1 and TRBJ1-2, with D unresolved. CDR3 length: 14 amino acids. Germline CDR1 DFQATT, CDR2 SNEGSKA (reference sequence). Trimming left V 0 bases short and J 0 bases short, with 8 bases between. CDR3 protein: CSARDYGTNYGYTF. The CDR3 DNA sequence: TGCAGTGCTAGAGATTACGGAACTAACTATGGCTACACCTTC.